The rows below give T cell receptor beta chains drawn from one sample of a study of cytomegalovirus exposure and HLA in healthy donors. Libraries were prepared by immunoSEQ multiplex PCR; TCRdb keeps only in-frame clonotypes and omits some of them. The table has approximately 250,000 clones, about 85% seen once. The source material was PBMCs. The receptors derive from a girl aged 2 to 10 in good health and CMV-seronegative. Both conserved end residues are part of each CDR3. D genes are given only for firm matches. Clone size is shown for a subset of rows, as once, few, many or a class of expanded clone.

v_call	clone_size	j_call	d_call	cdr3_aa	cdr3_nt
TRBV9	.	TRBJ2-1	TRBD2	CASSVALAGTYNEQFF	TGTGCCAGCAGCGTAGCTTTAGCGGGAACGTACAATGAGCAGTTCTTC
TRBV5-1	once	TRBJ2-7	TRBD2	CASSLGLLAGEGSYEQYF	TGCGCCAGCAGCTTGGGTTTACTAGCGGGAGAGGGATCCTACGAGCAGTACTTC
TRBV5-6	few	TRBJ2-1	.	CASSLTLAHNEQFF	TGTGCCAGCAGCTTGACTTTAGCCCACAATGAGCAGTTCTTC
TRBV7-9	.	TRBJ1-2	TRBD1	CASSPWTGGAYGYTF	TGTGCCAGCAGCCCCTGGACAGGGGGCGCCTATGGCTACACCTTC
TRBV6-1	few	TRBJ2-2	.	CATRHGGNTGELFF	TGTGCCACCCGCCACGGCGGAAACACCGGGGAGCTGTTTTTT
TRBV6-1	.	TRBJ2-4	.	CASIVQGQNIQYF	TGTGCCAGCATCGTACAGGGTCAAAACATTCAGTACTTC
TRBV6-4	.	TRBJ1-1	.	CASSVGGGNTEAFF	TGTGCCAGCAGTGTGGGGGGTGGGAACACTGAAGCTTTCTTT
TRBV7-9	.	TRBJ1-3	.	CASSLRGGNTIYF	TGTGCCAGCAGCTTACGCGGTGGAAACACCATATATTTT
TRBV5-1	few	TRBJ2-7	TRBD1	CASSLAGQGYEQYF	TGCGCCAGCAGCTTGGCCGGACAGGGTTACGAGCAGTACTTC
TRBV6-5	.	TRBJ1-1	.	CASSRQENTEAFF	TGTGCCAGCTCCAGACAGGAGAACACTGAAGCTTTCTTT
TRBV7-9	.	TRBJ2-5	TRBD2	CASSVLAGGVETQYF	TGTGCCAGCAGCGTCCTAGCGGGAGGCGTAGAGACCCAGTACTTC
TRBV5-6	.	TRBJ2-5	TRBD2	CASSFGLEETQYF	TGTGCCAGCAGCTTCGGACTAGAAGAGACCCAGTACTTC
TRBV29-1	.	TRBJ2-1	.	CSASNNEQFF	TGCAGCGCTAGCAACAATGAGCAGTTCTTC
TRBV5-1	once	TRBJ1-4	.	CASSLAGQSLATNEKLFF	TGCGCCAGCAGCTTGGCAGGGCAGAGCCTCGCAACTAATGAAAAACTGTTTTTT
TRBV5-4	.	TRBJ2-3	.	CASSWRAGASTDTQYF	TGTGCCAGCAGCTGGAGGGCGGGGGCTAGCACAGATACGCAGTATTTT
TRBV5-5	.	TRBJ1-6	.	CASSSTPAYNSPLHF	TGTGCCAGCAGCTCCACCCCGGCCTATAATTCACCCCTCCACTTT
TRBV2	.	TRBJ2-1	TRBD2	CASRPSGGGPEQFF	TGTGCCAGCAGACCTAGCGGGGGGGGCCCCGAGCAGTTCTTC
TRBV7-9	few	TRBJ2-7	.	CASSSSPGAYEQYF	TGTGCCAGCAGCTCCAGCCCGGGGGCCTACGAGCAGTACTTC
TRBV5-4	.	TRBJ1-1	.	CASSLEAGGNTEAFF	TGTGCCAGCAGCTTGGAGGCTGGCGGGAACACTGAAGCTTTCTTT
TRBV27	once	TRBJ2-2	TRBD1	CASSLVGTGNTGELFF	TGTGCCAGCAGTTTAGTTGGGACAGGAAACACCGGGGAGCTGTTTTTT
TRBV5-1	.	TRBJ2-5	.	CASSLQQGGGQETQYF	TGCGCCAGCAGCTTGCAGCAGGGAGGGGGCCAAGAGACCCAGTACTTC
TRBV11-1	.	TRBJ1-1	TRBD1	CASSYIGQGNTEAFF	TGTGCCAGCAGTTATATCGGACAGGGGAACACTGAAGCTTTCTTT
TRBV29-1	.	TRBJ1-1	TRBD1	CSVERQGEAFF	TGCAGCGTTGAACGACAGGGTGAAGCTTTCTTT
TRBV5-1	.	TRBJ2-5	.	CASTRDTQETQYF	TGCGCCAGCACCCGGGACACCCAAGAGACCCAGTACTTC
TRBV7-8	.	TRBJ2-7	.	CASSLESAGFREDFYEQYF	TGTGCCAGCAGCTTAGAATCGGCCGGCTTCAGGGAGGATTTCTACGAGCAGTACTTC
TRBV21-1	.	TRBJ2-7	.	CASSPGQGKRAYEQYF	TGTGCCAGCAGTCCAGGACAGGGGAAACGGGCCTACGAGCAGTACTTC
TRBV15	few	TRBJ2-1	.	CATSRDGRIAYNEQFF	TGTGCCACCAGCAGAGATGGGAGGATCGCCTACAATGAGCAGTTCTTC
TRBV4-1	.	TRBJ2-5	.	CASSQRGPGETQYF	TGCGCCAGCAGCCAAAGGGGCCCCGGGGAGACCCAGTACTTC
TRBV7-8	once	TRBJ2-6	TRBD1	CASSSDRGYSGANVLTF	TGTGCCAGCAGCTCGGACAGGGGGTACTCTGGGGCCAACGTCCTGACTTTC
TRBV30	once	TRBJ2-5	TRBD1	CAWTFGTGGQETQYF	TGTGCCTGGACCTTCGGGACAGGGGGCCAAGAGACCCAGTACTTC
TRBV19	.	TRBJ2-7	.	CASSMGWAAEQYF	TGTGCCAGTAGTATGGGCTGGGCCGCCGAGCAGTACTTC
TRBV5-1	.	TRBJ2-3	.	CASSLGGSTDTQYF	TGCGCCAGCAGCTTAGGAGGATCCACAGATACGCAGTATTTT
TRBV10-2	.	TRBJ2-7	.	CASSTGIDYEQYF	TGCGCCAGCAGTACCGGGATTGACTACGAGCAGTACTTC
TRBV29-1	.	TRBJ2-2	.	CSVGLRGPNTGELFF	TGCAGCGTTGGACTGCGGGGCCCCAACACCGGGGAGCTGTTTTTT
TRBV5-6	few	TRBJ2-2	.	CASSLVGPTNTGELFF	TGTGCCAGCAGCTTGGTTGGGCCGACAAACACCGGGGAGCTGTTTTTT
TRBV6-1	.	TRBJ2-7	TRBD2	CASSGRTSAAYEQYF	TGTGCCAGCAGTGGCCGGACTAGCGCAGCCTACGAGCAGTACTTC
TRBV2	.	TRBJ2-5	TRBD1	CASIQRGDRGETQYF	TGTGCCAGCATCCAAAGGGGGGACAGGGGAGAGACCCAGTACTTC
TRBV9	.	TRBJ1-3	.	CASSVVPRATEGNTIYF	TGTGCCAGCAGCGTAGTCCCCAGGGCGACAGAAGGAAACACCATATATTTT
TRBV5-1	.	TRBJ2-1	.	CASSFAQGPYNEQFF	TGCGCCAGCAGCTTCGCACAGGGACCGTACAATGAGCAGTTCTTC
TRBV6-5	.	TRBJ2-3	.	CASSYYRADTQYF	TGTGCCAGCAGTTACTACCGCGCAGATACGCAGTATTTT
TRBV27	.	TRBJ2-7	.	CASSSTSVHEQYF	TGTGCCAGCAGTTCGACTAGTGTCCACGAGCAGTACTTC
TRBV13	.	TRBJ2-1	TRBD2	CASSFFSGGLPYNEQFF	TGTGCCAGCAGCTTTTTCTCGGGGGGGCTGCCCTACAATGAGCAGTTCTTC
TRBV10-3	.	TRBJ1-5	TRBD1	CAISGTGGGNQPQHF	TGTGCCATCAGTGGGACAGGGGGCGGGAATCAGCCCCAGCATTTT
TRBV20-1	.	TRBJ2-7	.	CSATRGGEQYF	TGCAGTGCTACTAGGGGGGGCGAGCAGTACTTC
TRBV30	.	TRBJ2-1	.	CAWSVLGADPYNEQFF	TGTGCCTGGAGTGTACTAGGAGCGGACCCCTACAATGAGCAGTTCTTC
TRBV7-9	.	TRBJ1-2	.	CSSSLVVKGAEGYTF	TGTTCCAGCAGCTTAGTGGTCAAAGGGGCCGAAGGCTACACCTTC
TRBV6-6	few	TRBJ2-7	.	CASSNRGLGAYEQYF	TGTGCCAGCAGCAACCGGGGACTGGGAGCCTACGAGCAGTACTTC
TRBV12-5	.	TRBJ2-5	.	CASGLVRHTGDLETQYF	TGTGCTAGTGGTTTGGTCCGGCACACGGGAGACTTGGAGACCCAGTACTTC
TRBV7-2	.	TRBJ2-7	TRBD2	CASSLLSREGRYEQYF	TGTGCCAGCAGCTTATTAAGTCGGGAGGGCCGCTACGAGCAGTACTTC
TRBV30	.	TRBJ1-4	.	CAWSVLNEKLFF	TGTGCCTGGTCGGTACTTAATGAAAAACTGTTTTTT
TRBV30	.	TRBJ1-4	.	CAWNPTGLELFF	TGTGCCTGGAACCCGACAGGATTGGAACTGTTTTTT
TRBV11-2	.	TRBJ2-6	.	CASSLFIGAGANVLTF	TGTGCCAGCAGCTTATTTATCGGGGCTGGGGCCAACGTCCTGACTTTC
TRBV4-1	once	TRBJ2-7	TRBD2	CASSQGSSGGAYEQYF	TGCGCCAGCAGCCAGGGGAGTAGCGGGGGGGCCTACGAGCAGTACTTC
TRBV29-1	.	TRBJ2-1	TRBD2	CSVEAGGDYNEQFF	TGCAGCGTTGAGGCGGGGGGGGATTACAATGAGCAGTTCTTC
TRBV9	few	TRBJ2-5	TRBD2	CASSDPRTSGGRQETQYF	TGTGCCAGCAGCGATCCAAGGACTAGCGGGGGGCGACAAGAGACCCAGTACTTC
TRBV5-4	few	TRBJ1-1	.	CASSLALTGMNTEAFF	TGTGCCAGCAGCTTGGCCCTGACAGGCATGAACACTGAAGCTTTCTTT
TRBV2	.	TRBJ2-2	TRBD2	CASRLAGNTGELFF	TGTGCCAGCAGACTAGCGGGGAACACCGGGGAGCTGTTTTTT
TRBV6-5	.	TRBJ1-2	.	CASSYTVDRNYGYTF	TGTGCCAGCAGTTACACAGTTGACAGGAACTATGGCTACACCTTC